This entry lists 18 T cell receptor beta chains sequenced from one sample in a study of cytomegalovirus exposure and HLA in healthy donors. PCR amplification relied on 60 Vbeta primers (plus 13 Jbeta primers). The assay was immunoSEQ multiplex PCR, and TCRdb's table has in-frame clones only and misses some. Among 300,000 or so clones listed, almost 85% were seen once. Sequenced: PBMCs. Source of these receptors: a woman aged 40-49 years in good health and CMV-seropositive.

Worth noting for this clone: The junction shows a germline mismatch at one end, possibly a read error. The genes are TRBV2 and TRBJ1-2; 10 nucleotides align to TRBD1. There are 12 residues in the CDR3. The germline CDR1 and CDR2 sequences are SNHLY and FYNNEI. Here the CDR3 reads CASSEQRDRGAF. CDR3 DNA: TGTGCCAGCAGTGAACAAAGGGACAGGGGAGCCTTC.

The gene calls are TRBV18 and TRBJ2-7; D unresolved. V was pared by 1 base and J by 1 base, with 11 bases between. This CDR3 has 15 amino acids. Germline-derived CDR1 and CDR2 are KGHSH and LQKENI. CDR3 coding DNA: TGTGCCAGCTCACCACTAGGCTACGGGTCCTACGAGCAGTACTTC. Translated: CASSPLGYGSYEQYF.

The V call is TRBV2, the J call TRBJ1-1; 7 bases are shared with TRBD1. Germline loops: CDR1 SNHLY, CDR2 FYNNEI. This CDR3 comprises 12 residues. Losses at the gene ends were 6 bases for V and 7 bases for J; bases not matched to a gene: 5. CDR3 coding DNA: TGTGCCAGCAGGGGACAGCTCCTTGAAGCTTTCTTT. Translated, it gives CASRGQLLEAFF. Full variable domain (remainder filled in from reference TRBV2 and TRBJ1-1): EPEVTQTPSHQVTQMGQEVILRCVPISNHLYFYWYRQILGQKVEFLVSFYNNEISEKSEIFDDQFSVERPDGSNFTLKIRSTKLEDSAMYFCASRGQLLEAFFGQGTRLTVV.

V and J are TRBV5-4 and TRBJ1-1, with 7 bases lining up with TRBD1. This CDR3 region has 17 residues. With V trimmed by 5 bases and J by 0 bases, 13 bases remained unmatched. Germline CDR1 reads SGHNT; CDR2 reads YYREEE (reference sequence). CDR3 in DNA: TGTGCCAGCAGTTCCGACAGGGTGGGACTCATGAACACTGAAGCTTTCTTT. Translating gives CASSSDRVGLMNTEAFF.

The chain combines TRBV5-1 with TRBJ2-1, with a weak D call TRBD2 (7 bases). This CDR3 contains 15 residues. Trimming left V 3 bases short and J 7 bases short, with 17 bases between. From germline, CDR1 is SGHRS and CDR2 YFSETQ. The CDR3 protein is CASSSERGRGNEQFF. Here the CDR3 DNA reads TGCGCCAGCAGCTCAGAGAGGGGGAGGGGTAATGAGCAGTTCTTC. Complete variable domain (other parts from reference TRBV5-1 and TRBJ2-1): KAGVTQTPRYLIKTRGQQVTLSCSPISGHRSVSWYQQTPGQGLQFLFEYFSETQRNKGNFPGRFSGRQFSNSRSEMNVSTLELGDSALYLCASSSERGRGNEQFFGPGTRLTVL.

The chain employs TRBV18 and TRBJ2-3; 11 bases align to TRBD2. CDR1 and CDR2 from the germline V gene are KGHSH and LQKENI. V lost 6 bases and J lost 4; bases outside the gene matches: 9. The CDR3 has 16 amino acids. The CDR3 sequence is CASSPPGLAVSDTQYF. The CDR3 bases are TGTGCCAGCTCCCCCCCGGGACTAGCGGTTTCAGATACGCAGTATTTT.

V gene TRBV19 combines with J gene TRBJ2-5; 14 bases are a match to TRBD2. The CDR3 length is 19 residues. The trim removed 5 bases at V and 4 bases at J, leaving 15 bases unmatched. Germline CDR1 and CDR2: LNHDA and SQIVND (reference sequence). CDR3 amino acids: CASSSTSRLAGGPRETQYF. DNA for the CDR3: TGTGCCAGTAGTTCTACCTCGAGACTAGCGGGAGGGCCGCGAGAGACCCAGTACTTC.

CDR3 sequence: CASSFGTGAGNTEAFF. DNA for the CDR3: TGCGCCAGCAGCTTCGGGACAGGGGCCGGGAACACTGAAGCTTTCTTT. The gene calls are TRBV5-1 and TRBJ1-1; 10 positions agree with TRBD1. The CDR3 length is 16 residues. Germline CDR1 SGHRS, CDR2 YFSETQ. Trimming removed 2 bases from V and 1 base from J; junction bases left unmatched: 5.

In this sample, this clone turned up once. The V and J genes are TRBV19 and TRBJ2-7, with TRBD1 identical over 9 bases. CDR1 is LNHDA and CDR2 is SQIVND in the germline V gene (reference sequence). This CDR3 region has 14 residues. V gave up 5 bases and J gave up 4 bases; unmatched junction bases: 6. The CDR3 spells CASSHRGLGYEQYF. The CDR3 DNA is TGTGCCAGTAGTCACAGGGGGCTGGGTTACGAGCAGTACTTC.

J is TRBJ2-7 and V is TRBV2; 10 positions match TRBD1. There are 16 residues in the CDR3. After removal of 3 bases from V and 2 bases from J, the junction contained 7 bases not matched to a gene. Germline-derived CDR1 and CDR2 are SNHLY and FYNNEI. In DNA, the CDR3 is TGTGCCAGCAGTGACTTCTTTGGGACAGGGGCCTACGAGCAGTACTTC. The encoded protein is CASSDFFGTGAYEQYF.

The V gene is TRBV7-2, the J gene TRBJ2-7; TRBD2 matches at 12 bases. The CDR3 extends over 15 amino acids. Germline CDR1 reads SGHTA; CDR2 reads FQGNSA. V shed 3 bases and J 4 bases; nucleotides not matched to a gene: 4. CDR3 protein: CASSFGLAGTYEQYF. Written as DNA, the CDR3 is TGTGCCAGCAGCTTCGGACTAGCGGGAACTTACGAGCAGTACTTC. Full variable domain (missing parts from reference TRBV7-2 and TRBJ2-7): GAGVSQSPSNKVTEKGKDVELRCDPISGHTALYWYRQSLGQGLEFLIYFQGNSAPDKSGLPSDRFSAERTGGSVSTLTIQRTQQEDSAVYLCASSFGLAGTYEQYFGPGTRLTVT.

In this sample, this clone turned up once. Relative to the germline gene, one junction end is altered; a read error may explain this. The chain couples TRBV5-6 to TRBJ2-6, with D perhaps matching TRBD1 (6 bases). Germline values: CDR1 SGHDT, CDR2 YYEEEE. The CDR3 is 16 residues long. The CDR3 region has the DNA TGTGCCAGCAGCTTGGCCTTGGGGGCTGGGGCCAACGGCCTGACTTTC. It is translated as CASSLALGAGANGLTF.

This clone was counted once. The chain employs TRBV21-1 and TRBJ2-3; the D call TRBD2 from the table was never checked on the DNA. TRBV21-1 is designated a pseudogene. The CDR3 covers 22 residues. This CDR3 reads CASSNFGRTYGLTSGSPDTQYF. In DNA form, the CDR3 reads TGTGCCAGCAGCAATTTCGGGCGAACCTATGGCTTGACTAGCGGGAGTCCAGATACGCAGTATTTT.

The chain links TRBV19 to TRBJ1-5; D remains unclear. Germline CDR1 and CDR2: LNHDA and SQIVND (reference sequence). This CDR3 has 13 amino acids. V was shortened by 3 bases and J by 6 bases, with 9 bases between the two germline ends. The CDR3 loop is CASSMIRGQPQHF. The CDR3 nucleotides read TGTGCCAGTAGTATGATTCGGGGTCAGCCCCAGCATTTT. Looking up the rest from reference TRBV19 and TRBJ1-5 gives the full variable domain: DGGITQSPKYLFRKEGQNVTLSCEQNLNHDAMYWYRQDPGQGLRLIYYSQIVNDFQKGDIAEGYSVSREKKESFPLTVTSAQKNPTAFYLCASSMIRGQPQHFGDGTRLSIL.

This clone came up a few times. The rearrangement joins TRBV21-1 to TRBJ2-7; the table's D call TRBD2 went unverified against the DNA. TRBV21-1 is a known pseudogene. The CDR3 extends over 18 amino acids. The CDR3 loop is CASSKCHKTSGTSYEQYF. The CDR3 DNA reads TGTGCCAGCAGCAAATGCCACAAGACTAGCGGGACTTCCTACGAGCAGTACTTC.

V usage is TRBV28 and J usage is TRBJ2-5, with D unresolved. V lost 2 bases and J lost 2, with 6 bases in between. Germline V gene lookup returns CDR1 MDHEN and CDR2 SYDVKM. The CDR3 loop spans 13 amino acids. CDR3 sequence reads: CASSLRAQETQYF. CDR3 DNA sequence: TGTGCCAGCAGTTTAAGAGCTCAAGAGACCCAGTACTTC.

The chain links TRBV19 to TRBJ2-2, with 10 bases that match TRBD1. The germline V gene encodes CDR1 LNHDA and CDR2 SQIVND (reference sequence). V shed 8 bases, J shed 4 bases, and the junction held 4 bases outside the gene matches. The CDR3 covers 14 residues. The CDR3 sequence is CASGDRGSTGELFF. The CDR3 coding sequence is TGTGCCAGTGGGGACAGGGGAAGCACCGGGGAGCTGTTTTTT.

This chain connects TRBV28 to TRBJ2-7; 10 nucleotides match TRBD1. The CDR3 sequence is 13 residues long. Looked up from germline, CDR1 is MDHEN and CDR2 is SYDVKM. After removal of 6 bases from V and 6 bases from J, the junction contained 5 bases not matched to a gene. CDR3 loop: CASRTGQGSEQYF. The CDR3 DNA reads TGTGCCAGCAGGACGGGACAGGGGTCCGAGCAGTACTTC.